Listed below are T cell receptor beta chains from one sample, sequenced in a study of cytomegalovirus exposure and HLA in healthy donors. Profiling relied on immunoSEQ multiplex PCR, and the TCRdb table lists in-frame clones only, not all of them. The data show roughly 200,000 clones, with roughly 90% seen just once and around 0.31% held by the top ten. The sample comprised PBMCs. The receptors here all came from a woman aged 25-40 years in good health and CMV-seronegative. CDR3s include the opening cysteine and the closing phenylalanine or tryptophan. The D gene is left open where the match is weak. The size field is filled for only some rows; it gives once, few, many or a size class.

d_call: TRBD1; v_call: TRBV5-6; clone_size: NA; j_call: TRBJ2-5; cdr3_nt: TGTGCCAGCAGTTGGGGACAGATCCAAGAGACCCAGTACTTC; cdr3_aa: CASSWGQIQETQYF
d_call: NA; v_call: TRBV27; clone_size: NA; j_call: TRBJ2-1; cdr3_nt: TGTGCCAGCAGTCCTTTCAGGGGAAATGAGCAGTTCTTC; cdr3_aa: CASSPFRGNEQFF
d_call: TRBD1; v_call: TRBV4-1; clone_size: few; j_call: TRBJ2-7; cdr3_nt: TGCGCCAGCAGCCAAGGAGGGACAGGGCCCTACGAGCAGTACTTC; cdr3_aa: CASSQGGTGPYEQYF
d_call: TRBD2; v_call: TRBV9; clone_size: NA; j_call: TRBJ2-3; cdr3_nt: TGTGCCAGCAGCGTAGAGGGCGGGGGGAGTTCAGATACGCAGTATTTT; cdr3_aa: CASSVEGGGSSDTQYF
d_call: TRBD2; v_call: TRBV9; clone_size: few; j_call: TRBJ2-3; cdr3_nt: TGTGCCAGCAGCGTGACTAGCGACACAGATACGCAGTATTTT; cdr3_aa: CASSVTSDTDTQYF
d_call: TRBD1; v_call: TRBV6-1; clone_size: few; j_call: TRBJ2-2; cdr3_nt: TGTGCCAGCAGTGAAGACAGGGGATGGCCCGGGGAGCTGTTTTTT; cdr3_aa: CASSEDRGWPGELFF
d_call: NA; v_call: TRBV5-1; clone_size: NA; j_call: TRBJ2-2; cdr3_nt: TGCGCCAGCAGCTATGACGGGAGTCCGGGCGGGGAGCTGTTTTTT; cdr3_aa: CASSYDGSPGGELFF
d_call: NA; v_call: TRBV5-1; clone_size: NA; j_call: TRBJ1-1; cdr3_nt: TGCGCCAGCGGGCAGGGTGACCGCTTGAACACTGAAGCTTTCTTT; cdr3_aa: CASGQGDRLNTEAFF
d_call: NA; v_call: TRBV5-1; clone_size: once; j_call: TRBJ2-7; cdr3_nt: TGCGCCAGCAGCTTGGAATCTAGTGGTTACGAGCAGTACTTC; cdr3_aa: CASSLESSGYEQYF
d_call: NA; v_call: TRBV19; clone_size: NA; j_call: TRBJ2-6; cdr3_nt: TGTGCCAGTGGGGAGCAGGCTGGGGCCAACGTCCTGACTTTC; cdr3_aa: CASGEQAGANVLTF
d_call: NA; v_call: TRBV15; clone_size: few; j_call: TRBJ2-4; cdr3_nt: TGTGCCACCAGCACTGGGTCAGGGCTTGGATACATTCAGTACTTC; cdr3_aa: CATSTGSGLGYIQYF
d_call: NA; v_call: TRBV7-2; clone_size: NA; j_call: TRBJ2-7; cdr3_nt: TGTGCCAGCAGCTTAGCTCGGGCCCCACCGGGGAACGAGCAGTACTTC; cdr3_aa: CASSLARAPPGNEQYF
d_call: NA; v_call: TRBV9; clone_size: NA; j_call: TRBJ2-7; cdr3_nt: TGTGCCAGCAGCGTAGGGTCAGGGTCCTACGAGCAGTACTTC; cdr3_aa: CASSVGSGSYEQYF
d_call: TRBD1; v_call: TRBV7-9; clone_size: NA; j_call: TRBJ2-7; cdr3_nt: TGTGCCAGCAGCGAAAGAGGGGGACAGGGGTATTGGGAGCAGTACTTC; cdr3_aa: CASSERGGQGYWEQYF
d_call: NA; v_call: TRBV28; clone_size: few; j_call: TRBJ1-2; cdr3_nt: TGTGCCAGCAGTTTTGGAGCGGGCTATGGCTACACCTTC; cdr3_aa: CASSFGAGYGYTF
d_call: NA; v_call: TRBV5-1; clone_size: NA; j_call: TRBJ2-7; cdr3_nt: TGCGCCAGCAGCGAGGGGGACGCGTCCTACGAGCAGTACTTC; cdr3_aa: CASSEGDASYEQYF
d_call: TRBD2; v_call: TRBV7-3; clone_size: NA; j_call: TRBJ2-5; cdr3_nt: TGTGCCAGCAGCCGGGGGCTAGCGGGGGGGCGGGAGACCCAGTACTTC; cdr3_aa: CASSRGLAGGRETQYF
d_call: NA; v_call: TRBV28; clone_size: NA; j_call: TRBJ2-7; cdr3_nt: TGTGCCAGCAGTGCACTAGAAACGAAAACCTACGAGCAGTACTTC; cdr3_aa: CASSALETKTYEQYF
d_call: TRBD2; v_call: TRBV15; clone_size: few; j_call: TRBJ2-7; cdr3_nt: TGTGCCACCAGCAGGCGCCGTGGGGGGGAACGCGAGCAGTACTTC; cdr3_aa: CATSRRRGGEREQYF
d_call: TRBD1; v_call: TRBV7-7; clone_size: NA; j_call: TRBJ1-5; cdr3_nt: TGTGCTAGCAGCTCGACAGGGGGTGGACCCCAGCATTTT; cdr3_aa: CASSSTGGGPQHF
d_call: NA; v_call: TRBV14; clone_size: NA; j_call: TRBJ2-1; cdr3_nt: TGTGCCAGCAGCCAAGCTAATTACCACAATGAGCAGTTCTTC; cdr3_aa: CASSQANYHNEQFF
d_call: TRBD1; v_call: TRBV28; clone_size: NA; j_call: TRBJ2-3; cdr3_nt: TGTGCCAGCAGTTTAACAGGGGTTCCCGACACAGATACGCAGTATTTT; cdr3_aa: CASSLTGVPDTDTQYF
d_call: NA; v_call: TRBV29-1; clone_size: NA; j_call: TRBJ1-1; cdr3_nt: TGCAGCGTTGAAGCTGAGACAGCCCTGAACACTGAAGCTTTCTTT; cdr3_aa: CSVEAETALNTEAFF
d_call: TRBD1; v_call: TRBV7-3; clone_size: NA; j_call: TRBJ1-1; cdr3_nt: TGTGCCAGCAGCATGGGGACAGTTAATGAAGCTTTCTTT; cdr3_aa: CASSMGTVNEAFF
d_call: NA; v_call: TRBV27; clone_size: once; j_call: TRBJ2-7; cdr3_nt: TGTGCCAGCAGTTTGGATAGCGGCGGCTACGAGCAGTACTTC; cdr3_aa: CASSLDSGGYEQYF
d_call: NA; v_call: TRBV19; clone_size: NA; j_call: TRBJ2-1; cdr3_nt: TGTGCCAGTAGTATACAGGGCTCTTACAATGAGCAGTTCTTC; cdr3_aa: CASSIQGSYNEQFF
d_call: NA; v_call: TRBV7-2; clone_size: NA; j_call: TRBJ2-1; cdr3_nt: TGTGCCAGCAGCTTAGCCCAGGGATCCTACAATGAGCAGTTCTTC; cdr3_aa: CASSLAQGSYNEQFF
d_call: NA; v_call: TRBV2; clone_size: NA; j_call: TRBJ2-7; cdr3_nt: TGTGCCAGCCTAGGTTTAGAGGGTTACGAGCAGTACTTC; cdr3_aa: CASLGLEGYEQYF
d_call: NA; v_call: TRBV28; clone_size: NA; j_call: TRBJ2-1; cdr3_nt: TGTGCCAGCAGTTTACGACTAGTGGGGGGCTACAATGAGCAGTTCTTC; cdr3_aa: CASSLRLVGGYNEQFF
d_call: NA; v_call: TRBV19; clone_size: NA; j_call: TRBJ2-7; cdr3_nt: TGTGCCAGTAGGGGGGACATTTCCTACGAGCAGTACTTC; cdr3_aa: CASRGDISYEQYF
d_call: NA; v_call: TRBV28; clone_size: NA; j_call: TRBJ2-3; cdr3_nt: TGTGCCAGCAGTAATCTCCGCACAGATACGCAGTATTTT; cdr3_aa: CASSNLRTDTQYF
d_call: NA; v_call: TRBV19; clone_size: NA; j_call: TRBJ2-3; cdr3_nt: TGTGCCAGTAGTATCAGCAGGGCCCTAAGCACAGATACGCAGTATTTT; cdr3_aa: CASSISRALSTDTQYF
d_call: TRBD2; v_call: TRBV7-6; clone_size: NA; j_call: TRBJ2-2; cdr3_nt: TGTGCCAGCGGAACTAGCGGGGGAAACACCGGGGAGCTGTTTTTT; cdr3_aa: CASGTSGGNTGELFF
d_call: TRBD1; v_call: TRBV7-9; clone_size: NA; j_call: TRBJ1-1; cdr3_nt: TGTGCCAGCAGCTTGTCCGGACAGGGGTCGGCTGAAGCTTTCTTT; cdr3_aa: CASSLSGQGSAEAFF
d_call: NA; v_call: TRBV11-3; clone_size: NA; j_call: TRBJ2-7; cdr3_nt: TGTGCCAGCAGCTGGAGCTTCGACGAGCAGTACTTC; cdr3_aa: CASSWSFDEQYF
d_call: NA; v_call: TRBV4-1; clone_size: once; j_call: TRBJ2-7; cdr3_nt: TGCGCCAGCAGCCCCCACACGGGGGTGAGGTACGAGCAGTACTTC; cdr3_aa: CASSPHTGVRYEQYF
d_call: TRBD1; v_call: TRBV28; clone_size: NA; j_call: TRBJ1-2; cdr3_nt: TGTGCCAGCAGTTTATGGGGACAGGGACATGGCTACACCTTC; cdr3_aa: CASSLWGQGHGYTF
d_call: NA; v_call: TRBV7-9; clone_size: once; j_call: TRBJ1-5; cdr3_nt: TGTGCCAGCAGCTCGAATACAGAGCCCAATCAGCCCCAGCATTTT; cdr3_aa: CASSSNTEPNQPQHF
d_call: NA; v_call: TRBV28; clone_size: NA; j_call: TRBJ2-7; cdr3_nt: TGTGCCAGCAGTTTAAGGGAGGCTAACGAGCAGTACTTC; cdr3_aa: CASSLREANEQYF
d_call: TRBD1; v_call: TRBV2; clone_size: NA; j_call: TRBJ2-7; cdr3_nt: TGTGCCACCTCACCGAGGGGGCTCACCTACGAGCAGTACTTC; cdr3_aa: CATSPRGLTYEQYF
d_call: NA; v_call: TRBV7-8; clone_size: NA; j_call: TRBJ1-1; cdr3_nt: TGTGCCAGCAGCTTATTTATCGGGACTGCGGTGACTGAAGCTTTCTTT; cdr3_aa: CASSLFIGTAVTEAFF
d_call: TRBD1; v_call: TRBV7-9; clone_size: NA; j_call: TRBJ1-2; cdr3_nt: TGTGCCAGCAGCTCCGAGGGGGCGCGGGGCTACACCTTC; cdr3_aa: CASSSEGARGYTF
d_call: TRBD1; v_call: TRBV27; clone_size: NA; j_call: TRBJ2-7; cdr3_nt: TGTGCCAGCAGTTCCCAGGGGGTCACGTCCGAGCAGTACTTC; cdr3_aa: CASSSQGVTSEQYF